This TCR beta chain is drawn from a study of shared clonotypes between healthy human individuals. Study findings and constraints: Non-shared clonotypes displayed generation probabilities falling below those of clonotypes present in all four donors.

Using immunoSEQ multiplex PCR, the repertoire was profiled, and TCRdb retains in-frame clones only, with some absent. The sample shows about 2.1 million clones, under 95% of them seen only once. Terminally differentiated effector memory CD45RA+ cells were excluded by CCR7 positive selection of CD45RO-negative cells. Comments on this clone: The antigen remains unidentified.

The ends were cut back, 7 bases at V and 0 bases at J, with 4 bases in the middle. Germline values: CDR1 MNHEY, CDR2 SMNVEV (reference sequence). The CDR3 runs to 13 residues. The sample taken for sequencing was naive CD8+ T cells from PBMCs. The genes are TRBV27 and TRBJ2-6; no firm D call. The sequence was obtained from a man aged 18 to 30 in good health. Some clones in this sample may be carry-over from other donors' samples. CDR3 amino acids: CASTISGANVLTF. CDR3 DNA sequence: TGTGCCAGCACCATCTCTGGGGCCAACGTCCTGACTTTC.